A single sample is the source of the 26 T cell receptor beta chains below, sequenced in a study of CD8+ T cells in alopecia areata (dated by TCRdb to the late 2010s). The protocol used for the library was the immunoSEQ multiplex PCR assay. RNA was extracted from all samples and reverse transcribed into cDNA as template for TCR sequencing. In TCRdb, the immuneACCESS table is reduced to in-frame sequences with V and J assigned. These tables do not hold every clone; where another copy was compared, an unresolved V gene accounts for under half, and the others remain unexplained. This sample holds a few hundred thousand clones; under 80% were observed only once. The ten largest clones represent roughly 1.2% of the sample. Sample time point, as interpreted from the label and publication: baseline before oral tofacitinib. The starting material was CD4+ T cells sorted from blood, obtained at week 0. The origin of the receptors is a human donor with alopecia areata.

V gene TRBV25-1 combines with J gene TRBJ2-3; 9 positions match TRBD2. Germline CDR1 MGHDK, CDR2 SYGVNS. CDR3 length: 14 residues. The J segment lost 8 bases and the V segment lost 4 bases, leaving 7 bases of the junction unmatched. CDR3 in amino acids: CASSAGGSGGTQYF. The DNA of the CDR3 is TGTGCCAGCAGTGCAGGGGGTAGCGGGGGTACGCAGTATTTT.

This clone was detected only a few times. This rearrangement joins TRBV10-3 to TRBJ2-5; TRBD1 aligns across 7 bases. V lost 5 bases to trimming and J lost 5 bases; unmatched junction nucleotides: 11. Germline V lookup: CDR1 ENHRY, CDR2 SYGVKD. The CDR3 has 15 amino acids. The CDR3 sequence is CAISPSSGRGETQYF. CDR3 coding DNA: TGTGCCATCAGTCCTTCCAGTGGCAGGGGGGAGACCCAGTACTTC.

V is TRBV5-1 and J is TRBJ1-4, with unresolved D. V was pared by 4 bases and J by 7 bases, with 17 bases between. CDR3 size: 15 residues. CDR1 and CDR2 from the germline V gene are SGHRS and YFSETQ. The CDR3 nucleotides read TGCGCCAGCAGCCTTGTCTCCGGGCCCCGTGAAAAACTGTTTTTT. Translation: CASSLVSGPREKLFF.

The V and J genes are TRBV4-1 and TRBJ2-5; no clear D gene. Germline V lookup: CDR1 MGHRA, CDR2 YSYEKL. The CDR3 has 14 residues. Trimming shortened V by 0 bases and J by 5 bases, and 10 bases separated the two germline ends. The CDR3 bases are TGCGCCAGCAGCCAAGAGTCCTCCCGGGAGACCCAGTACTTC. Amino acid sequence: CASSQESSRETQYF.

DNA for the CDR3: TGCAGCGTGAAGGGACAGCTCTATGGCTACACCTTC. Protein product: CSVKGQLYGYTF. The V call is TRBV29-1, the J call TRBJ1-2; 7 nucleotides line up with TRBD1. This CDR3 comprises 12 residues. Germline values: CDR1 SQVTM, CDR2 ANQGSEA. Trimming removed 6 bases from V and 4 bases from J; junction bases left unmatched: 5.

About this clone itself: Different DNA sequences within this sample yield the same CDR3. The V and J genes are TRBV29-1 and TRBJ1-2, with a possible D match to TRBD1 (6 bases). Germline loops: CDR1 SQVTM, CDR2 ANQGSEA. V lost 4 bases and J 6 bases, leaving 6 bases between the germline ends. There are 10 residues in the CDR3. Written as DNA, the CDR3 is TGCAGCGTTGCAGGGGATGGCTACACCTTC. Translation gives CSVAGDGYTF.

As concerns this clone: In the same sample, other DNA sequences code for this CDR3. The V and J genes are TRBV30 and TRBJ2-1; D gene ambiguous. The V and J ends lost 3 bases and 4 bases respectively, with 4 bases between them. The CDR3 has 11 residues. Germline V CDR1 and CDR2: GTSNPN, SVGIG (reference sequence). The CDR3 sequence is CAWRDYNEQFF. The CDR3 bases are TGTGCCTGGAGGGATTACAATGAGCAGTTCTTC.

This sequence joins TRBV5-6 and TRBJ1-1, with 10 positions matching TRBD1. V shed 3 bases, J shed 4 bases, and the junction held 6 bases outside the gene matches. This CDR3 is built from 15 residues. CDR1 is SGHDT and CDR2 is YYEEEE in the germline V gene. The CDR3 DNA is TGTGCCAGCAGCTGGTGGGGACAGGGGATCACTGAAGCTTTCTTT. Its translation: CASSWWGQGITEAFF.

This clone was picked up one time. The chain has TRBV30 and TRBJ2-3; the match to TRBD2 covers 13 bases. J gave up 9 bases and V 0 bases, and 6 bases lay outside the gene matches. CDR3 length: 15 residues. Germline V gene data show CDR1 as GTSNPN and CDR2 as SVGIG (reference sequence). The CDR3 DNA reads TGTGCCTGGAGTGTAGGACTAGCGGGGGTAAGGACGCAGTATTTT. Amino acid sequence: CAWSVGLAGVRTQYF.

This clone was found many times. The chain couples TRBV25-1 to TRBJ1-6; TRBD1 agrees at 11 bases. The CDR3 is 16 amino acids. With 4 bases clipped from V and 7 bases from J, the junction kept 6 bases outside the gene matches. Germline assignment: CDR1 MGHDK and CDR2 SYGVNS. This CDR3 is CASSVGTGGRNSPLHF. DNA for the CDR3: TGTGCCAGCAGTGTTGGGACAGGGGGTCGGAATTCACCCCTCCACTTT. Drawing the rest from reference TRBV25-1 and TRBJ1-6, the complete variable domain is EADIYQTPRYLVIGTGKKITLECSQTMGHDKMYWYQQDPGMELHLIHYSYGVNSTEKGDLSSESTVSRIRTEHFPLTLESARPSHTSQYLCASSVGTGGRNSPLHFGNGTRLTVT.

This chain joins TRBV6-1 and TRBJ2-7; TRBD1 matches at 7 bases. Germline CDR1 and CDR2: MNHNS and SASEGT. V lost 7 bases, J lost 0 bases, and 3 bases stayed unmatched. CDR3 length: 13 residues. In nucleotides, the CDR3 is TGTGCCAGCAAGGACAGGAGCTCCTACGAGCAGTACTTC. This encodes CASKDRSSYEQYF.

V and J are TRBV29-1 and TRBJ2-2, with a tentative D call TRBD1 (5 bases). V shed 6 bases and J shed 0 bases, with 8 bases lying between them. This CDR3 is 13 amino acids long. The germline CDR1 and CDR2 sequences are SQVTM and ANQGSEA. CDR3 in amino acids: CSVGQTNTGELFF. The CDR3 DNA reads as TGCAGCGTCGGACAAACGAACACCGGGGAGCTGTTTTTT.

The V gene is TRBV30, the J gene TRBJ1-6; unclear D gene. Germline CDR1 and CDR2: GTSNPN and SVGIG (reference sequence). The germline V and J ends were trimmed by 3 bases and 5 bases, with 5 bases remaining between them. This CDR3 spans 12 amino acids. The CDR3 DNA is TGTGCCTGGAGCCAACATAATTCACCCCTCCACTTT. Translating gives CAWSQHNSPLHF.

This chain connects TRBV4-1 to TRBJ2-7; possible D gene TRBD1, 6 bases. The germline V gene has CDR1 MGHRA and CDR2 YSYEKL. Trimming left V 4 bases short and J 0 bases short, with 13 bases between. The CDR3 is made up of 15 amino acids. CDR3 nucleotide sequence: TGCGCCAGCAGCCGAGTACAACAGGGCTCCTACGAGCAGTACTTC. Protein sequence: CASSRVQQGSYEQYF.

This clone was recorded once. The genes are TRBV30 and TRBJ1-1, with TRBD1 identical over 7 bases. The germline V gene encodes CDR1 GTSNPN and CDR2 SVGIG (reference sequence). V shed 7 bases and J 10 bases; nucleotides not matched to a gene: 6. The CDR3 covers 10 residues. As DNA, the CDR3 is TGTGCCTCCAGGGGGGTTGGAGCTTTCTTT. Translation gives CASRGVGAFF.

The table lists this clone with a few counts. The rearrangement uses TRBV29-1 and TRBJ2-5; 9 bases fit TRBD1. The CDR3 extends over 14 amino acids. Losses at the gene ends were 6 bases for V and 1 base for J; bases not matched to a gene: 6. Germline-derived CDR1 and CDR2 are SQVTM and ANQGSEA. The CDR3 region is CSVRTGAIQETQYF. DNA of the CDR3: TGCAGCGTAAGGACAGGGGCGATCCAAGAGACCCAGTACTTC.

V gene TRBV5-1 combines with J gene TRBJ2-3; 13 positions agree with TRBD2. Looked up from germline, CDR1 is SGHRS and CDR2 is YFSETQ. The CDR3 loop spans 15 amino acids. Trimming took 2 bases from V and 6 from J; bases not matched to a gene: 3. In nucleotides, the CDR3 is TGCGCCAGCAGCTTCGGGACTAGCGGGGAGGATACGCAGTATTTT. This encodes CASSFGTSGEDTQYF.

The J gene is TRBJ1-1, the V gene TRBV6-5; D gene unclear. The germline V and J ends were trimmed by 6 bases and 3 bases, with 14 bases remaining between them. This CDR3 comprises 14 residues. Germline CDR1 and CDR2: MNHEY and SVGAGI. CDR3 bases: TGTGCCAGCAGGTTGGACCCAACTGACACTGAAGCTTTCTTT. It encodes CASRLDPTDTEAFF.

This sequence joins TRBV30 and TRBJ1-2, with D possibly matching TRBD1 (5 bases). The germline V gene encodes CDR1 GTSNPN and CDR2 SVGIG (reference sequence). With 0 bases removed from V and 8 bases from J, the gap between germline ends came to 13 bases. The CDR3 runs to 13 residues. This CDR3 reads CAWSVQAGSGYTF. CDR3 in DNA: TGTGCCTGGAGTGTACAGGCAGGGTCCGGCTACACCTTC.

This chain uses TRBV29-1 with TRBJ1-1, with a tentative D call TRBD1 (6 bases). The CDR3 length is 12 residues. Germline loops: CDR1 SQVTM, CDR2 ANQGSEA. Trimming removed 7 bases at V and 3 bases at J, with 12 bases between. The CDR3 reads CSGQGPDTEAFF. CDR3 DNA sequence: TGCAGCGGGCAGGGGCCCGACACTGAAGCTTTCTTT.

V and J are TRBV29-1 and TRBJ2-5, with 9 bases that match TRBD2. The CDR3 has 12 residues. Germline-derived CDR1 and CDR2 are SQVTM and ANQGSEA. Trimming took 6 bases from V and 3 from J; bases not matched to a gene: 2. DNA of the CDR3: TGCAGCGTGACTAGCGGAGAAGAGACCCAGTACTTC. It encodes CSVTSGEETQYF. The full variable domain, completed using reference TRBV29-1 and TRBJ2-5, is SAVISQKPSRDICQRGTSLTIQCQVDSQVTMMFWYRQQPGQSLTLIATANQGSEATYESGFVIDKFPISRPNLTFSTLTVSNMSPEDSSIYLCSVTSGEETQYFGPGTRLLVL.

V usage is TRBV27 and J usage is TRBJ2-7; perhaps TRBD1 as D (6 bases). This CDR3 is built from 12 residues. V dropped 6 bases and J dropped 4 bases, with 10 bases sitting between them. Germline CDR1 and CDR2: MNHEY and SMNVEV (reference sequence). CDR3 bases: TGTGCCAGCAGCAACAGGGCGTACGAGCAGTACTTC. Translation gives CASSNRAYEQYF.

The CDR3 sequence: CASSAVSSQETQYF. In nucleotides, the CDR3 is TGTGCCAGCAGTGCCGTCTCCAGTCAAGAGACCCAGTACTTC. The V gene is TRBV2, the J gene TRBJ2-5; no clear D gene. Deletions cut 4 bases from V and 2 bases from J, with 11 bases between. The germline V gene encodes CDR1 SNHLY and CDR2 FYNNEI. The CDR3 runs to 14 residues.

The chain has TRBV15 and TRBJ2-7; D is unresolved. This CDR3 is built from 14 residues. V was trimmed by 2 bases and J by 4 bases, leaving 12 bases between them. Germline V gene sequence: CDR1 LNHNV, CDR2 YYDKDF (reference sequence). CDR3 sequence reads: CATSRRPWLYEQYF. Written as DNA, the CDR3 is TGTGCCACCAGCAGAAGGCCATGGTTGTACGAGCAGTACTTC.

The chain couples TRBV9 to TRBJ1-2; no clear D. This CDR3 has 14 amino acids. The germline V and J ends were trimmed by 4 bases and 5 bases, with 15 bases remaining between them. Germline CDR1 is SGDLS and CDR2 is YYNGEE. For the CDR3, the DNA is TGTGCCAGCAGCCCCGGCCCGGTAGGGTATGGCTACACCTTC. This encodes CASSPGPVGYGYTF.

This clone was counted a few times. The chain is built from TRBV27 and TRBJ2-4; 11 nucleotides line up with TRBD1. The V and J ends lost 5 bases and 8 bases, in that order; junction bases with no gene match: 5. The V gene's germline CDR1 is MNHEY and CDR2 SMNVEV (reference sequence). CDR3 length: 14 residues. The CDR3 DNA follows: TGTGCCAGCAGTCCCGGGACAGGGGGTGACATTCAGTACTTC. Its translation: CASSPGTGGDIQYF.